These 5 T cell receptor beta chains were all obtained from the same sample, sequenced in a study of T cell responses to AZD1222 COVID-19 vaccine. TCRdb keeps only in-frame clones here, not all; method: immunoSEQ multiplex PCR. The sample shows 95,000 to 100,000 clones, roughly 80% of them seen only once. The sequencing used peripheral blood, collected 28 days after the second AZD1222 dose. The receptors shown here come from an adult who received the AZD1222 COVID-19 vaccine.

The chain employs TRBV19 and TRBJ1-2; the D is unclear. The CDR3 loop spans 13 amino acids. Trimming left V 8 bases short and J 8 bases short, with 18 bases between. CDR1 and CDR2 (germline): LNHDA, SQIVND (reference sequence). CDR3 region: CASLRTGYEGYTF. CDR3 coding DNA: TGTGCCAGTCTGCGGACCGGGTATGAGGGCTACACCTTC.

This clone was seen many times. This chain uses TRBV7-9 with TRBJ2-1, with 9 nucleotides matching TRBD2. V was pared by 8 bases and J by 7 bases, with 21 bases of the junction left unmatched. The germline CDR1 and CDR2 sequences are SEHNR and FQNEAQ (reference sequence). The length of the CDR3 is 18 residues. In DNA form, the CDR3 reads TGTGCCAGCCTGACGTCGAACCCACTAGCGGGCGTGTTTAATGAGCAGTTCTTC. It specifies CASLTSNPLAGVFNEQFF.

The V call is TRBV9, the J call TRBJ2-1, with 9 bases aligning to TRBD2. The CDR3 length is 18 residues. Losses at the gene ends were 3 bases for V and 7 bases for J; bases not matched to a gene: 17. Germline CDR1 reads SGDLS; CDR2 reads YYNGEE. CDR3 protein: CASSATWGGRAQGNEQFF. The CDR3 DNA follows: TGTGCCAGCAGCGCGACCTGGGGCGGGAGGGCCCAAGGAAATGAGCAGTTCTTC.

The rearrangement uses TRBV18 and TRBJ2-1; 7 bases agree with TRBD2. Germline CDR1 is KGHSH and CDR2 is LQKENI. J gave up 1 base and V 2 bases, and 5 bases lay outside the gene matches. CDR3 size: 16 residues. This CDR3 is CASSPSAGLSYNEQFF. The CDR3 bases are TGTGCCAGCTCACCATCGGCGGGACTATCCTACAATGAGCAGTTCTTC. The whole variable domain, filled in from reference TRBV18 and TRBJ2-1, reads NAGVMQNPRHLVRRRGQEARLRCSPMKGHSHVYWYRQLPEEGLKFMVYLQKENIIDESGMPKERFSAEFPKEGPSILRIQQVVRGDSAAYFCASSPSAGLSYNEQFFGPGTRLTVL.

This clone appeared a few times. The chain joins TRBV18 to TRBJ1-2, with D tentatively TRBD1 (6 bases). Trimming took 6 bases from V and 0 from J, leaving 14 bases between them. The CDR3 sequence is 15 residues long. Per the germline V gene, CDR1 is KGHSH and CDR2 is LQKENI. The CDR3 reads CASSAGGRPNYGYTF. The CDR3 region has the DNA TGTGCCAGCTCTGCGGGGGGCAGACCTAACTATGGCTACACCTTC.